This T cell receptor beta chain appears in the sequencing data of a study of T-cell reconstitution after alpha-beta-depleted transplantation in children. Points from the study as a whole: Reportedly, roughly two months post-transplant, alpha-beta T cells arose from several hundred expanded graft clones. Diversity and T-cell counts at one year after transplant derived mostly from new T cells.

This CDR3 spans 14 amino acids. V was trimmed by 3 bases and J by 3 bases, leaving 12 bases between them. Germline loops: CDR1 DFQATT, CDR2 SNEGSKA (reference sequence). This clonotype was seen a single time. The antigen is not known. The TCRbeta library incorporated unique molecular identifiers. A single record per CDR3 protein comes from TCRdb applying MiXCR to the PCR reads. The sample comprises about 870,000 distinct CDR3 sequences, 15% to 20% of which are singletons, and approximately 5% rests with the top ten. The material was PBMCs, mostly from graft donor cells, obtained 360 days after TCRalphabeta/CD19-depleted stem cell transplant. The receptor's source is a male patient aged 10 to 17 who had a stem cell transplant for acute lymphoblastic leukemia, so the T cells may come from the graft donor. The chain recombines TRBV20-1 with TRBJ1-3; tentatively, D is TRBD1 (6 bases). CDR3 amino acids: CSASSGAGGNTIYF. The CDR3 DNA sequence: TGCAGTGCTAGCTCGGGGGCTGGTGGAAACACCATATATTTT.